A selection of T cell receptor beta chains follows, all from one sample in a study of T-cell reconstitution after alpha-beta-depleted transplantation in children. Using its own MiXCR run on the PCR reads, TCRdb lists one record per CDR3 protein. The table shows a few hundred thousand distinct CDR3 sequences, with roughly two fifths occurring only once. This sample comprised PBMCs, obtained before TCRalphabeta/CD19-depleted stem cell transplant. Source of these receptors: a girl aged 2-9 years with aplastic anemia, due to receive a stem cell transplant. Each CDR3 is given with its conserved first and last residue. The order of the fields is clone size, D gene, V gene, J gene, CDR3 protein, CDR3 DNA. A D gene is named only where the DNA matches it firmly. Rows give clone size only sometimes, using once, few, many, or a class for an expanded clone.

clone size: few
D gene: TRBD1
V gene: TRBV5-1
J gene: TRBJ1-2
CDR3 protein: CASSLDGTGYGYTF
CDR3 DNA: TGCGCCAGCAGCTTGGACGGGACAGGGTATGGCTACACCTTC

clone size: once
D gene: .
V gene: TRBV30
J gene: TRBJ2-1
CDR3 protein: CAWSVGQKNEQFF
CDR3 DNA: TGTGCCTGGAGTGTTGGACAGAAGAATGAGCAGTTCTTC

clone size: few
D gene: TRBD2
V gene: TRBV14
J gene: TRBJ2-5
CDR3 protein: CASSQDKGLAGVETQYF
CDR3 DNA: TGTGCCAGCAGCCAAGATAAGGGACTAGCGGGAGTGGAGACCCAGTACTTC

clone size: many
D gene: .
V gene: TRBV20-1
J gene: TRBJ1-4
CDR3 protein: CSAPSLATNEKLFF
CDR3 DNA: TGCAGTGCCCCCTCTCTGGCAACTAATGAAAAACTGTTTTTT

clone size: many
D gene: TRBD2
V gene: TRBV5-1
J gene: TRBJ2-7
CDR3 protein: CASSPTGLADYEQYF
CDR3 DNA: TGCGCCAGCAGCCCGACGGGACTAGCGGACTACGAGCAGTACTTC

clone size: .
D gene: .
V gene: TRBV3-1
J gene: TRBJ2-4
CDR3 protein: CASSPADLEAKNIQYF
CDR3 DNA: TGTGCCAGCAGCCCAGCAGACCTAGAGGCCAAAAACATTCAGTACTTC

clone size: few
D gene: .
V gene: TRBV20-1
J gene: TRBJ1-1
CDR3 protein: CSAHNQNTEAFF
CDR3 DNA: TGCAGTGCACACAACCAGAACACTGAAGCTTTCTTT

clone size: .
D gene: .
V gene: TRBV6-1
J gene: TRBJ1-1
CDR3 protein: CATLFRGTEAFF
CDR3 DNA: TGTGCCACCCTTTTTAGGGGCACTGAAGCTTTCTTT

clone size: .
D gene: .
V gene: TRBV7-2
J gene: TRBJ2-1
CDR3 protein: CASTQIRQQFF
CDR3 DNA: TGTGCCAGCACACAAATCCGGCAGCAGTTCTTC

clone size: few
D gene: TRBD2
V gene: TRBV28
J gene: TRBJ2-7
CDR3 protein: CASSYGLAGGKSYEQYF
CDR3 DNA: TGTGCCAGCAGCTATGGACTAGCGGGAGGGAAGTCCTACGAGCAGTACTTC

clone size: .
D gene: TRBD2
V gene: TRBV5-1
J gene: TRBJ2-3
CDR3 protein: CASSLWLAVTDTQYF
CDR3 DNA: TGCGCCAGCAGCTTGTGGCTAGCGGTCACAGATACGCAGTATTTT

clone size: .
D gene: TRBD2
V gene: TRBV27
J gene: TRBJ2-1
CDR3 protein: CASRRGGGYNEQFF
CDR3 DNA: TGTGCCAGCAGGCGCGGGGGGGGCTACAATGAGCAGTTCTTC

clone size: .
D gene: TRBD1
V gene: TRBV20-1
J gene: TRBJ2-7
CDR3 protein: CSARDLGGRGYEQYF
CDR3 DNA: TGCAGTGCTAGAGATCTAGGGGGCAGGGGCTACGAGCAGTACTTC

clone size: .
D gene: TRBD2
V gene: TRBV7-2
J gene: TRBJ2-7
CDR3 protein: CASSLKPSGTSYEQYF
CDR3 DNA: TGTGCCAGCAGCTTAAAACCTAGCGGGACCTCCTACGAGCAGTACTTC

clone size: .
D gene: TRBD2
V gene: TRBV5-1
J gene: TRBJ2-7
CDR3 protein: CASSLGTSVRGYEQYF
CDR3 DNA: TGCGCCAGCAGCTTGGGGACTAGCGTCAGGGGCTACGAGCAGTACTTC

clone size: .
D gene: TRBD1
V gene: TRBV30
J gene: TRBJ2-5
CDR3 protein: CAWSVNTGQGISRTQYF
CDR3 DNA: TGTGCCTGGAGTGTAAATACGGGACAGGGGATTTCAAGAACCCAGTACTTC